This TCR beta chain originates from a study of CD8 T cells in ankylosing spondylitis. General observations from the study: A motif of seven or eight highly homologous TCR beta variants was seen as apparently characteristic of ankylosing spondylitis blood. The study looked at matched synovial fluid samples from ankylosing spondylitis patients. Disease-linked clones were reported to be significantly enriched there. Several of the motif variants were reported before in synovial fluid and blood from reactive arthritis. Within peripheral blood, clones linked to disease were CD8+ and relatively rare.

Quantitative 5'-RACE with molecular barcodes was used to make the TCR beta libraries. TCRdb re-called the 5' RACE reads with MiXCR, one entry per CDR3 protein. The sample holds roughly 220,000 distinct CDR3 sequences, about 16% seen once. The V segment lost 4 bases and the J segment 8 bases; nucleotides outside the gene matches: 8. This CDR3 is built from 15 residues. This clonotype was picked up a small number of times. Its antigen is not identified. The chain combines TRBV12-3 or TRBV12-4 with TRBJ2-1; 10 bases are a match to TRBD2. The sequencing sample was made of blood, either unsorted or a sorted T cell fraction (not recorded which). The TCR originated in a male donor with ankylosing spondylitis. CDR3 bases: TGTGCCAGCAGTTATCTAGCGGGAGTCAATCATGAGCAGTTCTTC. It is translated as CASSYLAGVNHEQFF.